This TCR beta chain was found in a study of CD8+ T cells in alopecia areata. Study results and limitations: Lesional scalp, especially alopecia totalis/universalis, showed higher clonality than normal scalp. Alphabeta T cells residing in normal skin are also sequenced in scalp samples.

Peripheral blood and lesional scalp punch biopsies came from alopecia areata patients. Of note for this clone: The target antigen is unknown.

The V gene lost 1 base and the J gene lost 13 bases, with 22 bases spanning the gap. This CDR3 is built from 16 residues. The germline CDR1 and CDR2 sequences are SGHTA and FQGNSA. RNA extraction was followed by reverse transcription into cDNA, which acted as the sequencing template. This table comes from immunoSEQ multiplex PCR, and its TCRdb copy is limited to in-frame clones, with some not included. The sample holds 140,000 to 150,000 clones; around 49% are singletons and the top ten take around 1%. This chain uses TRBV7-2 with TRBJ2-2; possible D gene TRBD1, 5 bases. Sample: CD4+ T cells sorted from blood, taken at week 0. The receptor's source is a human donor with alopecia areata. The CDR3 DNA reads TGTGCCAGCAGCTTAGGGGGCGCGAAGGTACAGAGAAGGCTGTTTTTT. It encodes CASSLGGAKVQRRLFF.